This T cell receptor (beta chain) came from a study of long-term antiretroviral therapy in people with HIV. This was the immunoSEQ v3.0 assay at survey level. The target of sequencing was about 35,000-50,000 T-cell genomes per sample. The data were produced by immunoSEQ multiplex PCR, yet TCRdb's version contains in-frame clones alone and is incomplete. The sample yields 20,000 to 30,000 clones, over 75% seen once. The CDR3 is made up of 14 amino acids. CDR1 and CDR2 (germline): SNHLY, FYNNEI. V gave up 0 bases and J gave up 1 base, with 5 bases separating them. This material consisted of unsorted PBMCs, taken 4.7 to 5 years after starting antiretroviral therapy. V usage is TRBV2 and J usage is TRBJ2-3; D call uncertain. This receptor was taken from a man aged 40-50 years with HIV. CDR3 protein: CASSEAPGTDTQYF. Here the CDR3 DNA reads TGTGCCAGCAGTGAAGCTCCAGGCACAGATACGCAGTATTTT.